A selection of T cell receptor beta chains follows, all from one sample in a study of Ad26.COV2.S vaccination and SARS-CoV-2 variants. The method was immunoSEQ multiplex PCR; TCRdb's version includes in-frame clones alone and lacks a portion of them. The sample records 300,000 to 350,000 clones, about 87% being singletons. The material was peripheral blood, obtained in a trial of Ad26.COV2.S vaccine versus placebo. The receptors originated from a person between 18 and 60 years old who received the Ad26.COV2.S COVID-19 vaccine or a placebo. Both conserved end residues are part of each CDR3. The order of the fields is V gene, clone size, CDR3 protein. For some rows the clone size is stated as once, few or many, or as a class when expanded; others skip it.

v_call: TRBV11-1; clone_size: -; cdr3_aa: CASSLQGRRGYTF
v_call: TRBV5-1; clone_size: once; cdr3_aa: CASSPWTSGGNTGELFF
v_call: TRBV18; clone_size: -; cdr3_aa: CASSHRGDYEQYF
v_call: TRBV5-1; clone_size: -; cdr3_aa: CASRKNTEAFF
v_call: TRBV5-6; clone_size: -; cdr3_aa: CASSVPTGKTEAFF
v_call: TRBV3-1/TRBV3-2; clone_size: once; cdr3_aa: CASSSINNRVWNTEAFF
v_call: TRBV27; clone_size: -; cdr3_aa: CASSSGRSFYEQYF
v_call: TRBV9; clone_size: -; cdr3_aa: CASSVQENEAFF
v_call: TRBV18; clone_size: -; cdr3_aa: CASSPGVRNTEAFF
v_call: TRBV5-1; clone_size: -; cdr3_aa: CASSEVGTSGGAWHEQYF
v_call: TRBV6-5; clone_size: -; cdr3_aa: CASIEAGNTEAFF
v_call: TRBV6-2/TRBV6-3; clone_size: -; cdr3_aa: CASSQQVPEQFF
v_call: TRBV19; clone_size: -; cdr3_aa: CASSIQGALNYGYTF
v_call: TRBV19; clone_size: once; cdr3_aa: CASHSGTGEIETQYF
v_call: TRBV5-1; clone_size: few; cdr3_aa: CASSPLGLGSQETQYF
v_call: TRBV6-2/TRBV6-3; clone_size: -; cdr3_aa: CASSYLGQPEGQPQHF
v_call: TRBV2; clone_size: -; cdr3_aa: CASRVDRSSYEQYF
v_call: TRBV7-2; clone_size: once; cdr3_aa: CASSPRETQYF
v_call: TRBV11-3; clone_size: -; cdr3_aa: CASSPRTSGRVNEQFF
v_call: TRBV20-1; clone_size: -; cdr3_aa: CSASRANTEAFF
v_call: TRBV5-4; clone_size: once; cdr3_aa: CASSSQWQDSPLHF
v_call: TRBV29-1; clone_size: few; cdr3_aa: CSVEDGRGYGYTF
v_call: TRBV29-1; clone_size: -; cdr3_aa: CSGSGGGNEQFF
v_call: TRBV3-1/TRBV3-2; clone_size: -; cdr3_aa: CASSQGLLGEYGYTF
v_call: TRBV27; clone_size: -; cdr3_aa: CASSLSGPPSGNTIYF
v_call: TRBV27; clone_size: -; cdr3_aa: CASSLVRNTGELFF
v_call: TRBV6-6; clone_size: -; cdr3_aa: CASSGREDNSPLHF
v_call: TRBV5-1; clone_size: -; cdr3_aa: CASSSGRGQIDTQYF
v_call: TRBV19; clone_size: once; cdr3_aa: CASTKRPGQAAGYTF
v_call: TRBV7-2; clone_size: -; cdr3_aa: CASSFGLAGGEETQYF
v_call: TRBV18; clone_size: -; cdr3_aa: CASSQGQETEAFF
v_call: TRBV7-3; clone_size: -; cdr3_aa: CASSSLGTRGTDTQYF
v_call: TRBV9; clone_size: -; cdr3_aa: CASSVDRGSRGYTF
v_call: TRBV10-1; clone_size: -; cdr3_aa: CASSLIGRSNYGYTF
v_call: TRBV2; clone_size: few; cdr3_aa: CASRLQSYEQYF
v_call: TRBV7-2; clone_size: -; cdr3_aa: CASSTKQGVGTDTQYF
v_call: TRBV4-3; clone_size: -; cdr3_aa: CASSQETGAAYEQYF
v_call: TRBV6-4; clone_size: -; cdr3_aa: CASSDSYSNQPQHF
v_call: TRBV3-1/TRBV3-2; clone_size: few; cdr3_aa: CASSLERRTEAFF
v_call: TRBV19; clone_size: -; cdr3_aa: CASSIMGRVNTEAFF
v_call: TRBV2; clone_size: -; cdr3_aa: CASSQWTPDNYGYTF
v_call: TRBV20-1; clone_size: -; cdr3_aa: CSAGDSQAEQYF
v_call: TRBV5-1; clone_size: -; cdr3_aa: CASSLGTVKVSNEQFF
v_call: TRBV28; clone_size: once; cdr3_aa: CASSLRWTGTDYGYTF
v_call: TRBV7-2; clone_size: -; cdr3_aa: CASSLETRNQPQHF
v_call: TRBV29-1; clone_size: -; cdr3_aa: CSVEPDRNTEAFF
v_call: TRBV10-3; clone_size: -; cdr3_aa: CAISESANYGYTF
v_call: TRBV6-2/TRBV6-3; clone_size: -; cdr3_aa: CASSSGTQYF
v_call: TRBV27; clone_size: -; cdr3_aa: CASSPLGSGRANEQFF
v_call: TRBV7-8; clone_size: once; cdr3_aa: CASSLLGTSDFYGYTF